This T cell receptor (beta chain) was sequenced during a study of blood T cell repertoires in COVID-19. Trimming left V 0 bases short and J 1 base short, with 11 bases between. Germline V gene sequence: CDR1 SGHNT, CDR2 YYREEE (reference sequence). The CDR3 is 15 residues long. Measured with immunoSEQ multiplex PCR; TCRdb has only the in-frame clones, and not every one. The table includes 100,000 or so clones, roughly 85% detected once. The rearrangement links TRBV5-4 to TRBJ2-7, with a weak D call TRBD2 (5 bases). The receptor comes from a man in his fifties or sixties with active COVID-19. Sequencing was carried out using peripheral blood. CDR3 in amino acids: CASSLGAGGSYEQYF. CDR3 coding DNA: TGTGCCAGCAGCTTGGGGGCAGGAGGATCCTACGAGCAGTACTTC.